Here is one T cell receptor (beta chain) with its context. The data are from a study of blood T cells in healthy people across ages. There are 15 residues in the CDR3. Trimming shortened V by 5 bases and J by 4 bases, and 17 bases separated the two germline ends. The germline gives CDR1 MDHEN, CDR2 SYDVKM. For the second PCR, which ran for roughly 7 to 11 cycles, a sample-barcoded 5' primer and a J-beta primer mix were used. Each CDR3 protein is one row after TCRdb ran MiXCR on the 5' RACE reads. The sample carries around 700,000 distinct CDR3 sequences, 25% recorded once. These same data were also listed under a study on T cells of mothers and their children.

Material for sequencing was blood. The V call is TRBV28, the J call TRBJ1-2; possible D gene TRBD1, 5 bases. The receptor was isolated from a boy aged 5-17 years in good health. This CDR3 reads CASSLSRDGFYGYTF. In DNA, the CDR3 is TGTGCCAGCAGTCTCTCCCGGGACGGATTCTATGGCTACACCTTC.